This TCR beta chain was recorded in a study of T cells in Graves' hyperthyroidism and ophthalmopathy. TCR beta CDR3 region amplification was performed from RNA transcripts. Carried out on the TCR CDR3, a first-round RT-PCR used the HTBI primer set. TCRdb re-called the multiplex PCR reads through MiXCR, storing one row per CDR3 protein. The sample has approximately 870,000 distinct CDR3 sequences; around 38% are singletons. With regard to this clonotype: One end of the junction does not line up with germline, which may come from a read error.

The CDR3 has 14 amino acids. Germline V lookup: CDR1 SGHTA, CDR2 FQGNSA. Sequenced input: blood. The rearrangement joins TRBV7-2 to TRBJ1-5; no firm D call. This receptor was taken from a man between 18 and 29 years old with Graves' hyperthyroidism. The CDR3 protein is CASSPRWDKNSQHF. Here the CDR3 DNA reads TGCGCCAGCAGCCCACGGTGGGATAAGAATTCCCAGCATTTT.